The 13 T cell receptor beta chains below were found in one sample sequenced in a study of blood T cell repertoires in COVID-19. The data were produced by immunoSEQ multiplex PCR, yet TCRdb's version contains in-frame clones alone and is incomplete. In the table there are about 3,800 clones, roughly nine tenths of which are singletons. The sequenced sample consisted of peripheral blood. These receptors were taken from a middle-aged man with active COVID-19.

This sequence joins TRBV19 and TRBJ1-5; possibly TRBD1 for D (5 bases). V lost 9 bases, J lost 0 bases, and 21 bases lay in between. Germline lookup yields CDR1 LNHDA and CDR2 SQIVND (reference sequence). The CDR3 runs to 17 residues. The CDR3 DNA sequence: TGTGCCAGCCACAACCGGAGGAGGGACTATAGCAATCAGCCCCAGCATTTT. Translated: CASHNRRRDYSNQPQHF.

This chain links TRBV19 with TRBJ2-3, with D possibly TRBD1 on 6 matching bases. Germline V gene data show CDR1 as LNHDA and CDR2 as SQIVND (reference sequence). The germline V and J ends were trimmed by 1 base and 3 bases, with 14 bases remaining between them. This CDR3 contains 16 residues. This chain's CDR3 is CASSIAGRGRTDTQYF. The CDR3 DNA sequence: TGTGCCAGTAGTATAGCGGGCAGGGGTAGAACAGATACGCAGTATTTT.

This clone appeared a single time. The rearrangement uses TRBV30 and TRBJ1-3; D possibly corresponds to TRBD1 (6 bases). This CDR3 is built from 15 residues. The V gene lost 0 bases and the J gene lost 3 bases, with 12 bases spanning the gap. The germline gives CDR1 GTSNPN, CDR2 SVGIG (reference sequence). In nucleotides, the CDR3 is TGTGCCTGGAGTGTACTCAGGGGCGTTGGAAACACCATATATTTT. It codes for CAWSVLRGVGNTIYF.

The J gene is TRBJ2-7, the V gene TRBV5-6; no clear D. Germline CDR1 is SGHDT and CDR2 is YYEEEE. The CDR3 is 15 residues long. V lost 4 bases to trimming and J lost 0 bases, with 14 bases between them. The chain's CDR3 is CASSPLGPSSYEQYF. CDR3 DNA sequence: TGTGCCAGCAGCCCCCTGGGTCCTAGCTCCTACGAGCAGTACTTC.

The chain combines TRBV7-3 with TRBJ2-5; a weak D match, TRBD1 (6 bases). V was trimmed by 3 bases and J by 2 bases, leaving 7 bases between them. The CDR3 contains 13 residues. CDR1 is SGHTA and CDR2 is FQGTGA in the germline V gene. The CDR3 DNA reads as TGTGCCAGCAGCTTCGGGACACAAGAGACCCAGTACTTC. Encoded protein: CASSFGTQETQYF.

This clone was seen only once. The V call is TRBV7-2, the J call TRBJ2-7; 8 bases are a match to TRBD2. The CDR3 contains 14 residues. After removal of 1 base from V and 5 bases from J, the junction contained 4 bases not matched to a gene. The germline gives CDR1 SGHTA, CDR2 FQGNSA. The CDR3, as DNA: TGTGCCAGCAGCTTAGTCGGGGGGGCGGACGAGCAGTACTTC. Translation gives CASSLVGGADEQYF.

The gene calls are TRBV24-1 and TRBJ2-5, with a tentative D call TRBD2 (5 bases). The CDR3 spans 15 residues. Trimming stripped 4 bases from V and 0 bases from J, with 11 bases between. Germline V lookup: CDR1 KGHDR, CDR2 SFDVKD. The CDR3 loop is CATSDNREYQETQYF. The CDR3 DNA is TGTGCCACCAGTGACAACCGGGAATACCAAGAGACCCAGTACTTC.

The V gene is TRBV24-1, the J gene TRBJ2-3, with 7 nucleotides matching TRBD1. The CDR3 covers 16 residues. The ends lost 3 bases at V and 5 bases at J; junction bases unmatched: 10. Germline lookup yields CDR1 KGHDR and CDR2 SFDVKD. CDR3 residues: CATSDRGRVGIDTQYF. In DNA, the CDR3 is TGTGCCACCAGTGATAGGGGGCGCGTTGGGATAGATACGCAGTATTTT.

The chain joins TRBV4-1 to TRBJ2-3; TRBD2 aligns across 12 bases. CDR3 length equals 19 residues. The trim removed 1 base at V and 0 bases at J, leaving 8 bases unmatched. Germline CDR1 and CDR2: MGHRA and YSYEKL. CDR3 in DNA: TGCGCCAGCAGCCAAGTTGGGGGACTAGCGGGTCCTAGCACAGATACGCAGTATTTT. It yields the protein CASSQVGGLAGPSTDTQYF.

This chain connects TRBV5-4 to TRBJ2-1; D uncertain. CDR3 length: 14 amino acids. The V gene lost 3 bases and the J gene lost 5 bases, with 12 bases spanning the gap. CDR1 and CDR2 (germline): SGHNT, YYREEE (reference sequence). CDR3 sequence reads: CASSSRNLDNEQFF. The CDR3 DNA sequence: TGTGCCAGCAGCTCGCGTAACTTAGACAATGAGCAGTTCTTC.

V and J are TRBV28 and TRBJ2-1, with unresolved D. In germline, CDR1 is MDHEN, CDR2 SYDVKM. The CDR3 is made up of 11 amino acids. V was cut by 6 bases and J by 4 bases, with 4 bases left in between. The CDR3, as DNA: TGTGCCAGCAGCCCATACAATGAGCAGTTCTTC. Translation gives CASSPYNEQFF.

The chain employs TRBV27 and TRBJ2-7; 7 bases align to TRBD2. Germline CDR1 and CDR2: MNHEY and SMNVEV (reference sequence). The CDR3 is made up of 12 amino acids. V shed 11 bases and J 4 bases; nucleotides not matched to a gene: 8. CDR3 sequence (DNA): TGTGCCTCGGGGGGAGGGCCTTACGAGCAGTACTTC. It yields the protein CASGGGPYEQYF.

The rearrangement uses TRBV3-1 (or the pseudogene TRBV3-2) and TRBJ2-1, with unresolved D. Trimming removed 4 bases from V and 0 bases from J, with 10 bases in between. The CDR3 consists of 15 residues. Germline V CDR1 and CDR2: LGHDT, YNNKEL (reference sequence). As DNA, the CDR3 is TGTGCCAGCAGCCCGTTGGGCTCCTCCTACAATGAGCAGTTCTTC. Its translation is CASSPLGSSYNEQFF.